This TCR beta chain comes out of a study of T cells in Graves' hyperthyroidism and ophthalmopathy. Findings of the study overall: Ophthalmopathy got predicted by the model a median about 6.5 months before its onset. Stable hyperthyroidism and ophthalmopathy were separated using 13 V-J signatures.

Orbital computed tomography and thyroid ultrasound, together with serum TRAb and thyroxine and clinical symptoms, were used for diagnoses. This clonotype appeared many times. The target antigen is unknown. Amplified regions were TCR beta CDR3 sequences from RNA transcripts. Initially, a first-round RT-PCR of the TCR CDR3 employed the HTBI primer set. Each CDR3 protein is one row after TCRdb ran MiXCR on the multiplex PCR reads. The table includes 300,000 to 500,000 distinct CDR3 sequences, roughly 13% detected once. Per the germline V gene, CDR1 is SGHRS and CDR2 is YFSETQ. The CDR3 covers 15 residues. Trimming removed 4 bases from V and 6 bases from J, with 16 bases in between.

Sequenced material: blood. The clonotype comes from a man between 50 and 59 years old with Graves' ophthalmopathy. The chain is built from TRBV5-1 and TRBJ2-2; tentatively, D is TRBD1 or TRBD2 (6 bases each). The CDR3 protein is CASSMDGGLSGELFF. CDR3 DNA sequence: TGCGCCAGCAGCATGGATGGGGGGCTCTCCGGGGAGCTGTTTTTT.